This record looks at one TCR beta chain sequence and its context. The junction had 6 bases not matched to a gene; V was cut back by 3 bases and J by 1 base. There are 15 residues in the CDR3. The entry originates in a study of shared clonotypes between healthy human individuals. Authors' methods: Junction-only immunoSEQ sequences carried no quality scores, so filtering differed. Repertoires were generated with immunoSEQ multiplex PCR, while TCRdb's copy carries only in-frame clones and drops some. V and J calls and clone size follow that table, whereas D and trimming were derived from the DNA. The table includes about 2 million clones, 90% to 95% detected once.

This clonotype was obtained from a man between 18 and 35 years old in good health. What was sequenced was naive CD4+ T cells sorted from blood. Stated subset: CD45RA+ positively selected. This chain connects TRBV5-3 to TRBJ2-7; 8 nucleotides line up with TRBD1. Being an ORF, TRBV5-3 has a function that is uncertain. This CDR3 is CARSSDRVESYEQYF. The DNA of the CDR3 is TGTGCCAGAAGCTCGGACAGGGTCGAATCCTACGAGCAGTACTTC.